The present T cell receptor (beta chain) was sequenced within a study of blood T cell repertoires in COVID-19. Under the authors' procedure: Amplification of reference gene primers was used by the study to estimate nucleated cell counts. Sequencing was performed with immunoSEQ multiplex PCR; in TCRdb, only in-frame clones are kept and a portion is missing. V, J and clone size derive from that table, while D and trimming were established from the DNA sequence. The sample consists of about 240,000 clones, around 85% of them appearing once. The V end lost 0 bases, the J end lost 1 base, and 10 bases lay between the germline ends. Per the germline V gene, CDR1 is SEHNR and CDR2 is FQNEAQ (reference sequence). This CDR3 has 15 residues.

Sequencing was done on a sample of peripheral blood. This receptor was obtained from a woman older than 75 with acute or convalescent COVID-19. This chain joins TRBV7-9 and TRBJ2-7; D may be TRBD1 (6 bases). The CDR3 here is CASSLAGGRSYEQYF. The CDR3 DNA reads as TGTGCCAGCAGCTTAGCAGGGGGTAGATCCTACGAGCAGTACTTC.